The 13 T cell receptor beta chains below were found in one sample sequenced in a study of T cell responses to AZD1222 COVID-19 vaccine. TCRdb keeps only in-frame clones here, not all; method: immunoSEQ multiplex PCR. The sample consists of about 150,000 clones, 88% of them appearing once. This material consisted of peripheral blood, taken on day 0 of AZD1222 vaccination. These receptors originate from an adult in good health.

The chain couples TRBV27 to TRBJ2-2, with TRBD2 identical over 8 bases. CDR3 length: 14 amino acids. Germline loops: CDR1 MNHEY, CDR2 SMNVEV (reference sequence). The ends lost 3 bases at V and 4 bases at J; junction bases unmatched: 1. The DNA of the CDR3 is TGTGCCAGCAGTTTCACTAGCGGCACCGGGGAGCTGTTTTTT. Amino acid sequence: CASSFTSGTGELFF.

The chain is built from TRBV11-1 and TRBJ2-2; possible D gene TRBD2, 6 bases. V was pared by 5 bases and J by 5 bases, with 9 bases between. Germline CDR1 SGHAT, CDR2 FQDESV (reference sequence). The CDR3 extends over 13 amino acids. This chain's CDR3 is CASSHRGTGELFF. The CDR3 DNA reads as TGTGCCAGCAGCCACCGGGGGACCGGGGAGCTGTTTTTT.

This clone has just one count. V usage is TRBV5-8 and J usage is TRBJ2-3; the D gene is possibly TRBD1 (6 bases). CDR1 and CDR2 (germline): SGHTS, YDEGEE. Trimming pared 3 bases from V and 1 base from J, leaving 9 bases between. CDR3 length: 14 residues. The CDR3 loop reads CASSSRGGTDTQYF. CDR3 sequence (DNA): TGTGCCAGCAGCTCCAGGGGCGGCACAGATACGCAGTATTTT.

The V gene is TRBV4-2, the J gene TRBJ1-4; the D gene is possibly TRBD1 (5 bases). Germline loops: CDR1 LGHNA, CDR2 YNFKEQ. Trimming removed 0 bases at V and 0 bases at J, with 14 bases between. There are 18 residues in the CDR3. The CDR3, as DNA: TGTGCCAGCAGCCAAGATTGGGGGACGGTTGCAACTAATGAAAAACTGTTTTTT. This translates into CASSQDWGTVATNEKLFF.

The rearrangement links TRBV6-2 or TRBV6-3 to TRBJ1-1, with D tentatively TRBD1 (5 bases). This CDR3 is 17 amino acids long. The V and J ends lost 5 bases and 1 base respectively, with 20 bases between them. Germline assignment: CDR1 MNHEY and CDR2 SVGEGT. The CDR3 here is CASSPFFPITGNTEAFF. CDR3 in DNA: TGTGCCAGCAGTCCCTTCTTCCCCATCACAGGGAACACTGAAGCTTTCTTT.

This CDR3 is CASTLQGLSTDTQYF. CDR3 DNA: TGTGCCAGCACCCTACAGGGCTTATCGACAGATACGCAGTATTTT. V gene TRBV5-6 combines with J gene TRBJ2-3; weak D call: TRBD1 (6 bases). Germline CDR1 SGHDT, CDR2 YYEEEE. Deletions cut 6 bases from V and 3 bases from J, with 17 bases between. The CDR3 covers 15 residues.

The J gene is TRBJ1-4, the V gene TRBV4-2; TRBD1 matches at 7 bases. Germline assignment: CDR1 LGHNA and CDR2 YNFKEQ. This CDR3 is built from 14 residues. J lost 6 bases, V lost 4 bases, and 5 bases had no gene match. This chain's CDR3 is CASSLRQGDEKLFF. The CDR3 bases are TGTGCCAGCAGCCTTCGACAGGGAGATGAAAAACTGTTTTTT.

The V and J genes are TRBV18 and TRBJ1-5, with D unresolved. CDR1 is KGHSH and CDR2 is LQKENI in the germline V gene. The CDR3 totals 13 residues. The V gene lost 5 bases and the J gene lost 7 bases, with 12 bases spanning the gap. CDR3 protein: CASSVTVEQPQHF. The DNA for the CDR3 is TGTGCCAGCTCAGTTACAGTGGAACAGCCCCAGCATTTT.

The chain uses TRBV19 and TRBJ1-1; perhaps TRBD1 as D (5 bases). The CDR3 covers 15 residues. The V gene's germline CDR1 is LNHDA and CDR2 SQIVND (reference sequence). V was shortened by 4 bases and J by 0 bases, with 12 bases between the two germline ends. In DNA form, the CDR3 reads TGTGCCAGTAGTACAGGGAGTTCGGTGAACACTGAAGCTTTCTTT. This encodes CASSTGSSVNTEAFF.

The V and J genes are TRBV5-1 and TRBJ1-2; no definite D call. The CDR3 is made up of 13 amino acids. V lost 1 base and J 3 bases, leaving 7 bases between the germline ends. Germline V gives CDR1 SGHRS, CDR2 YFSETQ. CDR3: CASSLTDHYGYTF. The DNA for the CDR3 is TGCGCCAGCAGCTTGACGGACCACTATGGCTACACCTTC.

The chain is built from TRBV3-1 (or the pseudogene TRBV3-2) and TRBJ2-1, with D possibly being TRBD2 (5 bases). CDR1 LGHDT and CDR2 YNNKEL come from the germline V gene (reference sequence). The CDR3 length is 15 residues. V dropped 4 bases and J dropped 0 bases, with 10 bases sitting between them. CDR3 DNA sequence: TGTGCCAGCAGCCCGAATCGGGGCTCCTACAATGAGCAGTTCTTC. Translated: CASSPNRGSYNEQFF.

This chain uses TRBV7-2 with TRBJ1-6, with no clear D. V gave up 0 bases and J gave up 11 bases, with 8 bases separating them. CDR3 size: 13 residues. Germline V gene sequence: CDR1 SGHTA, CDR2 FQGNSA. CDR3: CASSLAEPAPLHF. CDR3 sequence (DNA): TGTGCCAGCAGCTTAGCAGAACCCGCACCCCTCCACTTT.

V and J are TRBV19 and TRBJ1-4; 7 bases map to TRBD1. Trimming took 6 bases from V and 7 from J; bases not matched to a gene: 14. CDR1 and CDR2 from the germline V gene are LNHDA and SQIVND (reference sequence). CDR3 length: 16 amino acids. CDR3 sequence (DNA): TGTGCCAGTAGCTCAATTACAGGGGTAGGAAGTGAAAAACTGTTTTTT. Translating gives CASSSITGVGSEKLFF.